These 28 T cell receptor beta chains originate from one sample sequenced in a study of cytomegalovirus exposure and HLA in healthy donors (dated by TCRdb to the late 2010s). The library was generated by the immunoSEQ multiplex PCR assay. A mixture of 60 forward primers for TCR Vbeta segments and 13 reverse primers for TCR Jbeta segments was used in the multiplex PCR. TCRdb retrieved this table from immuneACCESS and kept in-frame rearrangements only. Not all clones are present; in checked studies, unresolved V genes account for under half, and no reason is known for the remainder. The sample contains 90,000 to 100,000 clones, around four fifths of them found a single time. The ten largest make up 4.9% of the sample. The sample taken for sequencing was PBMCs. The receptor source for this set is a woman between 40 and 55 years old in good health and CMV-seronegative.

This rearrangement joins TRBV9 to TRBJ2-1; 10 bases fit TRBD2. V lost 4 bases and J lost 1; bases outside the gene matches: 5. This CDR3 contains 16 residues. Germline CDR1 and CDR2: SGDLS and YYNGEE. DNA for the CDR3: TGTGCCAGCAGCAATGTAGCGGGGGGTTCCTACAATGAGCAGTTCTTC. This encodes CASSNVAGGSYNEQFF.

V usage is TRBV10-3 and J usage is TRBJ2-5; 9 bases line up with TRBD1. The CDR3 runs 13 residues. Trimming removed 8 bases from V and 3 bases from J; junction bases left unmatched: 4. The germline V gene encodes CDR1 ENHRY and CDR2 SYGVKD. The CDR3 reads CAIWDRAKETQYF. The CDR3 nucleotides read TGTGCCATCTGGGACAGGGCTAAAGAGACCCAGTACTTC.

The CDR3 DNA sequence: TGCGCCAGCAGCTTGGCCCTAGCGGGTAATGAGCAGTTCTTC. Translated: CASSLALAGNEQFF. The rearrangement joins TRBV5-1 to TRBJ2-1; 8 nucleotides align to TRBD2. This CDR3 has 14 amino acids. Germline V gene sequence: CDR1 SGHRS, CDR2 YFSETQ. The V segment lost 0 bases and the J segment 7 bases; nucleotides outside the gene matches: 3.

J is TRBJ2-1 and V is TRBV19, with D unresolved. V lost 3 bases and J 6 bases, leaving 12 bases between the germline ends. The CDR3 is 14 amino acids. Germline values: CDR1 LNHDA, CDR2 SQIVND (reference sequence). The CDR3 DNA follows: TGTGCCAGTAGTATGGCTCGCGTAGCCAATGAGCAGTTCTTC. Translation gives CASSMARVANEQFF. The whole variable domain, filled in from reference TRBV19 and TRBJ2-1, reads DGGITQSPKYLFRKEGQNVTLSCEQNLNHDAMYWYRQDPGQGLRLIYYSQIVNDFQKGDIAEGYSVSREKKESFPLTVTSAQKNPTAFYLCASSMARVANEQFFGPGTRLTVL.

This chain joins TRBV18 and TRBJ2-3, with D possibly being TRBD2 (6 bases). CDR3 length: 15 amino acids. The germline V gene has CDR1 KGHSH and CDR2 LQKENI. Trimming took 5 bases from V and 2 from J, leaving 14 bases between them. The CDR3 DNA is TGTGCCAGCTCAAAGACTAGAGGGTCCACAGATACGCAGTATTTT. This sequence encodes CASSKTRGSTDTQYF.

The chain couples TRBV5-6 to TRBJ2-7, with D unclear. This CDR3 is built from 15 residues. The germline CDR1 and CDR2 sequences are SGHDT and YYEEEE. The germline V and J ends were trimmed by 3 bases and 2 bases, with 15 bases remaining between them. The CDR3 protein is CASSSPGIQTYEQYF. The CDR3 region has the DNA TGTGCCAGCAGCTCTCCGGGTATTCAAACCTACGAGCAGTACTTC.

This clone was counted between two and nine times. This rearrangement joins TRBV6-1 to TRBJ2-2; the match to TRBD1 covers 7 bases. This CDR3 is built from 15 residues. Trimming removed 5 bases from V and 0 bases from J; junction bases left unmatched: 3. Looked up from germline, CDR1 is MNHNS and CDR2 is SASEGT. The CDR3 here is CASSRQGSNTGELFF. For the CDR3, the DNA is TGTGCCAGCAGTAGACAGGGATCGAACACCGGGGAGCTGTTTTTT.

This clone was counted only a few times. The rearrangement joins TRBV19 to TRBJ2-1; 7 bases line up with TRBD2. Germline CDR1 LNHDA, CDR2 SQIVND (reference sequence). This CDR3 comprises 14 residues. With 2 bases clipped from V and 8 bases from J, the junction kept 6 bases outside the gene matches. The CDR3 coding sequence is TGTGCCAGTAGTATACGTGGACTAGTTCATGAGCAGTTCTTC. Residues: CASSIRGLVHEQFF.

This chain links TRBV29-1 with TRBJ2-1; 7 positions agree with TRBD2. The germline gives CDR1 SQVTM, CDR2 ANQGSEA. The CDR3 has 14 residues. J lost 0 bases, V lost 4 bases, and 3 bases had no gene match. CDR3: CSVGGGFSYNEQFF. In DNA form, the CDR3 reads TGCAGCGTTGGCGGGGGATTCTCCTACAATGAGCAGTTCTTC.

This clone came up many times. Its ends do not fully match the called genes, so a read error is possible. J is TRBJ2-7 and V is TRBV6-1; 7 bases line up with TRBD1. From germline, CDR1 is MNHNS and CDR2 SASEGT. The length of the CDR3 is 16 residues. CDR3 in DNA: TGTGCCAGCAGTAAAGCCTTGGGACAGAGCTCCTACGAGCAGTACTTC. Encoded protein: CASSKALGQSSYEQYF.

The chain uses TRBV5-6 and TRBJ2-3; 11 nucleotides align to TRBD2. The J segment lost 3 bases and the V segment lost 4 bases, leaving 7 bases of the junction unmatched. Germline V gene data show CDR1 as SGHDT and CDR2 as YYEEEE. The CDR3 contains 16 residues. CDR3 nucleotides: TGTGCCAGCAGCCCACTAGCGGGGGCGCTAACAGATACGCAGTATTTT. It codes for CASSPLAGALTDTQYF.

This clone occurred once. The chain employs TRBV28 and TRBJ1-1; the D is unclear. The germline V and J ends were trimmed by 5 bases and 3 bases, with 16 bases remaining between them. Looked up from germline, CDR1 is MDHEN and CDR2 is SYDVKM. The CDR3 covers 15 residues. CDR3 in amino acids: CASSPSGLGDTEAFF. For the CDR3, the DNA is TGTGCCAGCAGTCCATCGGGGTTGGGTGACACTGAAGCTTTCTTT.

This rearrangement joins TRBV7-2 to TRBJ2-1; D may be TRBD1 (6 bases). The CDR3 contains 13 residues. Germline V gene data show CDR1 as SGHTA and CDR2 as FQGNSA. CDR3 loop: CATGKTFYNEQFF. Here the CDR3 DNA reads TGTGCAACAGGGAAAACCTTTTACAATGAGCAGTTCTTC.

The chain joins TRBV18 to TRBJ1-2; 7 bases agree with TRBD1. CDR1 and CDR2 (germline): KGHSH, LQKENI. J gave up 3 bases and V 2 bases, and 3 bases lay outside the gene matches. This CDR3 is 14 amino acids long. CDR3 residues: CASSPSTGDYGYTF. The CDR3 coding sequence is TGTGCCAGCTCACCATCAACAGGGGACTATGGCTACACCTTC.

The V gene is TRBV7-2, the J gene TRBJ1-1; 7 nucleotides line up with TRBD1. This CDR3 has 15 residues. CDR1 is SGHTA, CDR2 FQGNSA, per germline. The J segment lost 4 bases and the V segment lost 1 base, leaving 6 bases of the junction unmatched. The CDR3 bases are TGTGCCAGCAGCTTAGATGACAGGGTATTCACTGAAGCTTTCTTT. Protein sequence: CASSLDDRVFTEAFF.

The V gene is TRBV11-2, the J gene TRBJ2-7; D may be TRBD2 (5 bases). Germline V gene lookup returns CDR1 SGHAT and CDR2 FQNNGV. This CDR3 has 14 residues. V was trimmed by 1 base and J by 6 bases, leaving 13 bases between them. As DNA, the CDR3 is TGTGCCAGCAGCTTAGGGCCCGGGGTACCCGAGCAGTACTTC. Translation gives CASSLGPGVPEQYF.

The chain couples TRBV28 to TRBJ2-5, with 9 bases lining up with TRBD1. CDR1 is MDHEN, CDR2 SYDVKM, per germline. The CDR3 covers 13 residues. Trimming removed 7 bases from V and 5 bases from J; junction bases left unmatched: 5. The CDR3 region has the DNA TGTGCCAGCAAGACAGGGGGGAGGGAGACCCAGTACTTC. Protein product: CASKTGGRETQYF.

V gene TRBV11-2 combines with J gene TRBJ1-5; the D gene is possibly TRBD1 (5 bases). The CDR3 length is 16 residues. V lost 1 base, J lost 4 bases, and 14 bases lay in between. The germline V gene has CDR1 SGHAT and CDR2 FQNNGV. The CDR3, as DNA: TGTGCCAGCAGCTTAGGGGTGGGGACTCCGAATCAGCCCCAGCATTTT. This encodes CASSLGVGTPNQPQHF.

This clone was observed a handful of times. V is TRBV5-1 and J is TRBJ1-1; D gene uncertain. The CDR3 extends over 13 amino acids. The germline gives CDR1 SGHRS, CDR2 YFSETQ. V shed 7 bases and J shed 0 bases, with 10 bases lying between them. CDR3 region: CASSGDLNTEAFF. The CDR3 region has the DNA TGCGCCAGCTCGGGAGACTTGAACACTGAAGCTTTCTTT. Looking up the rest from reference TRBV5-1 and TRBJ1-1 gives the full variable domain: KAGVTQTPRYLIKTRGQQVTLSCSPISGHRSVSWYQQTPGQGLQFLFEYFSETQRNKGNFPGRFSGRQFSNSRSEMNVSTLELGDSALYLCASSGDLNTEAFFGQGTRLTVV.

The chain is built from TRBV6-5 and TRBJ2-5, with D possibly TRBD2 on 5 matching bases. Germline lookup yields CDR1 MNHEY and CDR2 SVGAGI. The ends were cut back, 6 bases at V and 11 bases at J, with 16 bases in the middle. The CDR3 length is 12 residues. The CDR3: CASSPGGWEQYF. DNA of the CDR3: TGTGCCAGCAGCCCCGGTGGGTGGGAGCAGTACTTC.

This clone occurred once. This chain connects TRBV7-9 to TRBJ2-7, with TRBD1 matching over 7 bases. The CDR3 spans 14 residues. After removal of 0 bases from V and 4 bases from J, the junction contained 3 bases not matched to a gene. In germline, CDR1 is SEHNR, CDR2 FQNEAQ (reference sequence). The CDR3 coding sequence is TGTGCCAGCAGCTTAGCAGGGGGCGCTTACGAGCAGTACTTC. It specifies CASSLAGGAYEQYF.

The rearrangement links TRBV19 to TRBJ1-1, with TRBD1 as a possible D gene (5 bases). The V gene's germline CDR1 is LNHDA and CDR2 SQIVND (reference sequence). Trimming took 8 bases from V and 5 from J, leaving 18 bases between them. There are 14 residues in the CDR3. CDR3 coding DNA: TGTGCCAGTGTTTGGACATCCCTGGGGACTGAAGCTTTCTTT. It encodes CASVWTSLGTEAFF.

This clone was seen more than once but under ten times. The rearrangement uses TRBV21-1 and TRBJ2-1; no check of the table's D call, TRBD2, against the DNA was made. TRBV21-1 is a documented pseudogene. The CDR3 totals 13 residues. The CDR3 region has the DNA TGTGCCAGCAGCAAGGTAGGAGACAATGAGCAGTTCTTC. It is translated as CASSKVGDNEQFF.

The V and J genes are TRBV6-6 and TRBJ1-2, with 8 bases matching TRBD1. Germline V gives CDR1 MNHNY, CDR2 SVGAGI (reference sequence). The CDR3 has 14 amino acids. After removal of 0 bases from V and 8 bases from J, the junction contained 5 bases not matched to a gene. CDR3 residues: CASSYSRPGGGYTF. The DNA of the CDR3 is TGTGCCAGCAGTTACTCAAGACCAGGGGGCGGCTACACCTTC.

V and J are TRBV19 and TRBJ1-4; TRBD1 matches 9 bases. Germline V gives CDR1 LNHDA, CDR2 SQIVND (reference sequence). CDR3 size: 15 residues. Trimming at V came to 3 bases and at J to 11 bases, leaving 10 bases not matched to a gene. CDR3 in DNA: TGTGCCAGTAGTATCGTCCCGGGACAGGGTAACAAACTGTTTTTT. It specifies CASSIVPGQGNKLFF.

CDR3 sequence reads: CASSTRQGAYGYTF. In DNA form, the CDR3 reads TGTGCCAGTAGTACCCGACAGGGGGCCTATGGCTACACCTTC. This rearrangement joins TRBV19 to TRBJ1-2, with 10 positions matching TRBD1. Germline V gene sequence: CDR1 LNHDA, CDR2 SQIVND (reference sequence). V gave up 4 bases and J gave up 4 bases; unmatched junction bases: 3. The CDR3 extends over 14 amino acids.

A few counts support this clone. The chain employs TRBV6-5 and TRBJ2-7, with a weak D call TRBD1 (6 bases). CDR3 length equals 12 residues. The germline V and J ends were trimmed by 8 bases and 6 bases, with 14 bases remaining between them. CDR1 and CDR2 from the germline V gene are MNHEY and SVGAGI. The DNA for the CDR3 is TGTGCCAGCGGGGGCGGAGTCCGCGAGCAGTACTTC. Protein sequence: CASGGGVREQYF.

This clone has only a few counts. Here the CDR3 reads CASSLSGQGEKMIGAGEAFF. In nucleotides, the CDR3 is TGTGCCAGCAGTTTATCGGGACAGGGGGAGAAGATGATAGGAGCCGGGGAAGCTTTCTTT. This chain joins TRBV27 and TRBJ1-1; 11 bases align to TRBD1. The CDR3 spans 20 residues. V lost 0 bases, J lost 8 bases, and 20 bases stayed unmatched. From germline, CDR1 is MNHEY and CDR2 SMNVEV (reference sequence).